The clone carrying this T cell receptor (beta chain) turned up a few times. The sample is drawn from a study of T cell repertoires in cytomegalovirus infection. Study as a whole: TCR beta signatures that were public indicated CMV infection and matching HLA type.

V lost 2 bases and J 6 bases, leaving 14 bases between the germline ends. This CDR3 spans 15 amino acids. Via MiXCR, TCRdb re-called the reads, giving one row per CDR3 protein. Of roughly 640,000 distinct CDR3 sequences listed, around 24% are singletons. The chain employs TRBV12-3 or TRBV12-4 and TRBJ2-1; maybe TRBD2 (5 bases). Source material: CD8+ T cells from PBMCs. This sequence originates from a human donor in good health (CMV status not recorded). Some clones in this sample may be carry-over from other donors' samples. CDR3 in amino acids: CASSLTDREPNEQFF. The CDR3 DNA reads as TGTGCCAGCAGTTTAACGGACCGGGAACCCAATGAGCAGTTCTTC.